Each of the 32 T cell receptor beta chains below was sequenced from the same sample in a study of beta chain features in type 1 diabetes. Study-wide results and limits: Moderately but significantly shorter TCRB CDR3s were found in Type 1 diabetes patients in all four CD4+ subsets.

No antigens are known for them. As every portion of the isolated RNA was reverse transcribed, the sequencing read expressed TCRB transcripts. TCRdb's copy holds only in-frame clones and misses some; the assay was immunoSEQ multiplex PCR. The sample records hundreds of thousands of clones, roughly an eighth being singletons. What was sequenced was naive CD4+ T cells from blood. The receptor source for this set is a man aged 18 to 29 with type 1 diabetes.

This clone was seen only a few times. The genes are TRBV7-9 and TRBJ2-5; 7 bases fit TRBD1. CDR3 length equals 12 residues. Germline values: CDR1 SEHNR, CDR2 FQNEAQ (reference sequence). V shed 10 bases, J shed 1 base, and the junction held 3 bases outside the gene matches. CDR3 bases: TGTGCCACAGACAGGGCCCAAGAGACCCAGTACTTC. Its translation is CATDRAQETQYF.

This clone was recorded a few times. V gene TRBV29-1 combines with J gene TRBJ1-2; D is unresolved. CDR1 SQVTM and CDR2 ANQGSEA come from the germline V gene. The CDR3 length is 13 residues. The ends were cut back, 1 base at V and 8 bases at J, with 14 bases in the middle. The CDR3 region is CSVEGEPLRGYTF. DNA for the CDR3: TGCAGCGTTGAAGGGGAACCTCTGAGGGGCTACACCTTC.

This chain's CDR3 is CASSQESGQEMFNQPQHF. CDR3 bases: TGCGCCAGCAGCCAAGAGTCCGGACAGGAGATGTTCAATCAGCCCCAGCATTTT. J is TRBJ1-5 and V is TRBV4-1, with 7 nucleotides matching TRBD1. The CDR3 consists of 18 residues. V trimming: 0 bases; J trimming: 3 bases; junction bases outside the gene matches: 11. CDR1 MGHRA and CDR2 YSYEKL come from the germline V gene.

The chain carries TRBV5-1 and TRBJ2-5; D may match TRBD1 or TRBD2 (7 bases each). CDR1 is SGHRS, CDR2 YFSETQ, per germline. V lost 4 bases and J 4 bases, leaving 20 bases between the germline ends. CDR3 length: 16 amino acids. CDR3 residues: CASSPDREGLGETQYF. The DNA for the CDR3 is TGCGCCAGCAGCCCCGACAGGGAGGGATTGGGAGAGACCCAGTACTTC.

Comments on this clone: Other DNA sequences in the sample encode the same CDR3. The chain is built from TRBV30 and TRBJ1-1; D gene uncertain. Between the trimmed V and J ends, which lost 2 bases and 6 bases, there was a span of 7 bases. Germline V gene lookup returns CDR1 GTSNPN and CDR2 SVGIG (reference sequence). The CDR3 consists of 11 residues. CDR3 amino acids: CAWSLGAEAFF. The DNA for the CDR3 is TGTGCCTGGAGTCTAGGCGCTGAAGCTTTCTTT.

Notes on this clone: This sample also contains other DNA sequences that code for the same CDR3. The V call is TRBV7-9, the J call TRBJ1-5; 7 nucleotides align to TRBD1. This CDR3 comprises 14 residues. Germline V gives CDR1 SEHNR, CDR2 FQNEAQ (reference sequence). J was trimmed by 3 bases and V by 5 bases; bases with no gene match: 4. The CDR3 nucleotides are TGTGCCAGCAGCCGTACAGGGGACAATCAGCCCCAGCATTTT. This encodes CASSRTGDNQPQHF.

This chain connects TRBV7-9 to TRBJ1-4; 8 positions agree with TRBD1. The CDR3 totals 14 residues. The germline V gene has CDR1 SEHNR and CDR2 FQNEAQ (reference sequence). The junction had 5 bases not matched to a gene; V was cut back by 3 bases and J by 8 bases. The CDR3 nucleotides are TGTGCCAGCAGCTTCCAGACAGGGGAGGAAAAACTGTTTTTT. Protein: CASSFQTGEEKLFF.

Only a few counts were recorded for this clone. The chain couples TRBV2 to TRBJ2-2, with 7 bases fitting TRBD1. The CDR3 length is 16 residues. Germline V gene sequence: CDR1 SNHLY, CDR2 FYNNEI. V trimming: 2 bases; J trimming: 2 bases; junction bases outside the gene matches: 5. CDR3 loop: CASSELGTDNTGELFF. The CDR3 DNA follows: TGTGCCAGCAGTGAATTAGGGACAGATAACACCGGGGAGCTGTTTTTT.

This clone has only a few counts. J is TRBJ1-4 and V is TRBV5-1; 11 bases align to TRBD1. CDR3 length: 14 residues. The germline V gene has CDR1 SGHRS and CDR2 YFSETQ. V was pared by 4 bases and J by 5 bases, with 1 base of the junction left unmatched. The CDR3 is CASSGDRGNEKLFF. The CDR3, as DNA: TGCGCCAGCAGCGGGGACAGGGGGAATGAAAAACTGTTTTTT.

The J gene is TRBJ1-1, the V gene TRBV4-2, with D perhaps matching TRBD1 (6 bases). Germline lookup yields CDR1 LGHNA and CDR2 YNFKEQ. Trimming removed 1 base from V and 8 bases from J, with 20 bases in between. The CDR3 is 16 amino acids. The CDR3 is CASSQAQGSPLWEAFF. CDR3 sequence (DNA): TGTGCCAGCAGCCAAGCACAGGGCTCCCCCCTTTGGGAAGCTTTCTTT.

The V call is TRBV15, the J call TRBJ2-5; weak D call: TRBD2 (6 bases). The germline V gene has CDR1 LNHNV and CDR2 YYDKDF (reference sequence). Trimming pared 5 bases from V and 5 bases from J, leaving 18 bases between. This CDR3 region has 15 residues. This CDR3 reads CATSGRTGVGETQYF. CDR3 nucleotides: TGTGCCACCAGCGGACGAACGGGGGTAGGGGAGACCCAGTACTTC.

This clone was seen only a few times. The CDR3 DNA follows: TGCAGCGTTATAAAGACGAGGGGGGACCCCTACGAGCAGTACTTC. Translating gives CSVIKTRGDPYEQYF. The V and J genes are TRBV29-1 and TRBJ2-7; possibly TRBD1 or TRBD2 for D (6 bases each). The germline gives CDR1 SQVTM, CDR2 ANQGSEA. The CDR3 spans 15 residues. Between the trimmed V and J ends, which lost 5 bases and 2 bases, there was a span of 19 bases.

The rearrangement joins TRBV7-2 to TRBJ1-5, with 7 bases that match TRBD1. Germline-derived CDR1 and CDR2 are SGHTA and FQGNSA. J was trimmed by 7 bases and V by 5 bases; bases with no gene match: 11. CDR3 size: 15 residues. CDR3 residues: CASSPTGTVTQPQHF. In DNA form, the CDR3 reads TGTGCCAGCAGCCCGACAGGGACGGTAACGCAGCCCCAGCATTTT.

This clone was observed a handful of times. The gene calls are TRBV5-1 and TRBJ2-2; tentatively, D is TRBD2 (6 bases). The germline V gene encodes CDR1 SGHRS and CDR2 YFSETQ. V gave up 4 bases and J gave up 2 bases, with 12 bases separating them. CDR3 length: 15 residues. The CDR3 here is CASSEGAGNTGELFF. Written as DNA, the CDR3 is TGCGCCAGCAGCGAGGGCGCGGGAAACACCGGGGAGCTGTTTTTT.

V gene TRBV23-1 combines with J gene TRBJ2-4; TRBD1 matches 7 bases. TRBV23-1 counts as an open reading frame of uncertain function. V dropped 0 bases and J dropped 6; count of bases not matched to a gene: 11. The CDR3 has 17 amino acids. CDR3 DNA sequence: TGCGCCAGCAGTCAATCGGACCGGGACAGACATCCAAACATTCAGTACTTC. Translated, it gives CASSQSDRDRHPNIQYF.

The chain combines TRBV5-6 with TRBJ2-7; D is ambiguous. With 1 base removed from V and 0 bases from J, the gap between germline ends came to 14 bases. Germline-derived CDR1 and CDR2 are SGHDT and YYEEEE. This CDR3 region has 16 residues. CDR3 amino acids: CASSLSWSTGSYEQYF. CDR3 nucleotide sequence: TGTGCCAGCAGCTTGTCCTGGTCCACTGGCTCCTACGAGCAGTACTTC. The full variable domain, rest sourced from reference TRBV5-6 and TRBJ2-7, is DAGVTQSPTHLIKTRGQQVTLRCSPKSGHDTVSWYQQALGQGPQFIFQYYEEEERQRGNFPDRFSGHQFPNYSSELNVNALLLGDSALYLCASSLSWSTGSYEQYFGPGTRLTVT.

The V call is TRBV25-1, the J call TRBJ1-1; D is unclear. The CDR3 is 12 residues long. Trimming removed 6 bases from V and 1 base from J, with 6 bases in between. CDR1 is MGHDK and CDR2 is SYGVNS in the germline V gene. CDR3 nucleotide sequence: TGTGCCAGCAGGAGAACGAACACTGAAGCTTTCTTT. Protein sequence: CASRRTNTEAFF.

The V gene is TRBV30, the J gene TRBJ2-5; TRBD2 aligns across 7 bases. Matching the DNA end better, TRBJ2-7 makes the J call doubtful. In germline, CDR1 is GTSNPN, CDR2 SVGIG (reference sequence). CDR3 size: 14 residues. For the CDR3, the DNA is TGTGCCTGGAGTTCTCCAGGGAGGGTCTCCGAGCAGTACTTC. Its translation is CAWSSPGRVSEQYF.

The chain joins TRBV20-1 to TRBJ1-4; D uncertain. This CDR3 comprises 10 residues. Per the germline V gene, CDR1 is DFQATT and CDR2 is SNEGSKA (reference sequence). Deletions cut 4 bases from V and 13 bases from J, with 10 bases between. CDR3 sequence: CSANRGRLFF. The CDR3 region has the DNA TGCAGTGCTAACCGTGGTCGACTGTTTTTT.

V gene TRBV9 combines with J gene TRBJ2-1; the match to TRBD2 covers 10 bases. V shed 4 bases and J 3 bases; nucleotides not matched to a gene: 10. Per germline, CDR1 SGDLS and CDR2 YYNGEE. The length of the CDR3 is 17 residues. CDR3 DNA sequence: TGTGCCAGCAGCTCCCCGGGCGCTAGCGGGAGCTACAATGAGCAGTTCTTC. Its translation is CASSSPGASGSYNEQFF.

This rearrangement joins TRBV18 to TRBJ2-7; 7 bases map to TRBD1. CDR3 length: 16 residues. After removal of 6 bases from V and 3 bases from J, the junction contained 14 bases not matched to a gene. Germline V CDR1 and CDR2: KGHSH, LQKENI. The CDR3 nucleotides are TGTGCCAGCTCCCCTCGAGAGGGGGCGGATTTCTACGAGCAGTACTTC. Translation: CASSPREGADFYEQYF.

This clone was counted many times. The chain employs TRBV23-1 and TRBJ1-4; no clear D. TRBV23-1 is an open reading frame whose function is uncertain. V was pared by 6 bases and J by 5 bases, with 7 bases between. The CDR3 covers 12 residues. As DNA, the CDR3 is TGCGCCAGCAGGACGGAGAATGAAAAACTGTTTTTT. Translating it yields CASRTENEKLFF.

The rearrangement joins TRBV25-1 to TRBJ1-5; D is uncertain. The CDR3 runs to 14 residues. CDR1 and CDR2 (germline): MGHDK, SYGVNS. The V gene lost 1 base and the J gene lost 4 bases, with 8 bases spanning the gap. The CDR3 DNA reads TGTGCCAGCAGTGAATGGGAGCAAAATCAGCCCCAGCATTTT. It codes for CASSEWEQNQPQHF.

This chain joins TRBV5-1 and TRBJ2-5; a possible D gene is TRBD1 (6 bases). V gave up 4 bases and J gave up 0 bases, with 10 bases separating them. Germline V CDR1 and CDR2: SGHRS, YFSETQ. This CDR3 comprises 14 residues. The CDR3 reads CASSTRTDQETQYF. In DNA, the CDR3 is TGCGCCAGCAGCACCCGGACAGACCAAGAGACCCAGTACTTC. Full variable domain (missing parts from reference TRBV5-1 and TRBJ2-5): KAGVTQTPRYLIKTRGQQVTLSCSPISGHRSVSWYQQTPGQGLQFLFEYFSETQRNKGNFPGRFSGRQFSNSRSEMNVSTLELGDSALYLCASSTRTDQETQYFGPGTRLLVL.

This clone has more than one count but fewer than ten. The chain couples TRBV30 to TRBJ2-7, with 8 nucleotides matching TRBD1. Germline assignment: CDR1 GTSNPN and CDR2 SVGIG (reference sequence). The V and J ends lost 1 base and 2 bases, in that order; junction bases with no gene match: 4. CDR3 size: 14 residues. The CDR3 protein is CAWSDRGLPYEQYF. In DNA form, the CDR3 reads TGTGCCTGGAGTGACAGGGGGTTACCCTACGAGCAGTACTTC. The whole variable domain, filled in from reference TRBV30 and TRBJ2-7, reads SQTIHQWPATLVQPVGSPLSLECTVEGTSNPNLYWYRQAAGRGLQLLFYSVGIGQISSEVPQNLSASRPQDRQFILSSKKLLLSDSGFYLCAWSDRGLPYEQYFGPGTRLTVT.

This clone has just a few counts. The chain has TRBV5-1 and TRBJ2-7, with 7 nucleotides matching TRBD2. Germline CDR1 reads SGHRS; CDR2 reads YFSETQ. This CDR3 spans 14 amino acids. J gave up 3 bases and V 4 bases, and 7 bases lay outside the gene matches. The CDR3 DNA reads as TGCGCCAGCAGCCCGATCCAGCGGGACTACGAGCAGTACTTC. It is translated as CASSPIQRDYEQYF.

This clone was counted between two and nine times. This chain connects TRBV16 to TRBJ1-5, with no clear D. Trimming took off 0 bases at V and 6 bases at J, with 12 bases between the two ends. Germline lookup yields CDR1 KGHSY and CDR2 FQNENV. This CDR3 is 15 amino acids long. In DNA form, the CDR3 reads TGTGCCAGCAGCCAATCTGACGCTGTCAGTCAGCCCCAGCATTTT. It is translated as CASSQSDAVSQPQHF.

The chain carries TRBV4-1 and TRBJ2-7, with D possibly TRBD1 on 7 matching bases. Trimming took 3 bases from V and 5 from J, leaving 14 bases between them. The CDR3 is 14 residues long. The germline gives CDR1 MGHRA, CDR2 YSYEKL. CDR3: CASSQISGGNEQYF. The CDR3 coding sequence is TGCGCCAGCAGCCAGATATCAGGGGGGAACGAGCAGTACTTC.

This clone was detected a few times. The chain couples TRBV19 to TRBJ1-1; TRBD1 matches 8 bases. The CDR3 spans 16 residues. Germline V CDR1 and CDR2: LNHDA, SQIVND (reference sequence). V lost 5 bases to trimming and J lost 1 base; unmatched junction nucleotides: 9. CDR3 DNA: TGTGCCAGTAGTCAGATGACAGGGGCGCAGAACACTGAAGCTTTCTTT. It translates to CASSQMTGAQNTEAFF.

This clone was recorded a few times. The V gene is TRBV30, the J gene TRBJ2-1; TRBD1 or TRBD2 may be the D gene (5 bases each). CDR1 is GTSNPN, CDR2 SVGIG, per germline (reference sequence). This CDR3 contains 16 residues. Between the trimmed V and J ends, which lost 0 bases and 6 bases, there was a span of 18 bases. CDR3 bases: TGTGCCTGGAGTGTACCCATGGGGCAGGGAGCCAATGAGCAGTTCTTC. This sequence encodes CAWSVPMGQGANEQFF.

This chain links TRBV19 with TRBJ2-2; no definite D call. Germline CDR1 is LNHDA and CDR2 is SQIVND (reference sequence). The V end lost 3 bases, the J end lost 3 bases, and 8 bases lay between the germline ends. The CDR3 covers 14 residues. The CDR3, as DNA: TGTGCCAGTAGTATTCCTGTATACACCGGGGAGCTGTTTTTT. Translation: CASSIPVYTGELFF.

This clone turned up a few times. The chain employs TRBV10-1 and TRBJ1-1; D is unresolved. V was cut by 4 bases and J by 1 base, with 7 bases left in between. Germline CDR1 WNHNN, CDR2 SYGVQD (reference sequence). This CDR3 spans 13 amino acids. The CDR3 protein is CASSGRPNTEAFF. The CDR3 DNA sequence: TGCGCCAGCAGTGGCCGACCGAACACTGAAGCTTTCTTT.